These 27 T cell receptor beta chains originate from one sample sequenced in a study of shared clonotypes between healthy human individuals (dated by TCRdb to about 2020). The library was built by means of the immunoSEQ multiplex PCR assay. Imported from immuneACCESS, the table was reduced by TCRdb to in-frame sequences with V and J called. These copies leave out some clones; in studies compared against another copy, an unresolved V gene accounts for under half, and the cause of the remainder is not known. The sample data list approximately 2,000,000 clones, and 80% to 95% of these were observed just once. The ten largest clones take up around 0.35% of the sample. The specimen sequenced was naive CD4+ T cells from PBMCs. This specimen's cell subset or site label, interpreted: CD45RA+ positively selected. Receptors were obtained from a man between 18 and 35 years old in good health. Some clones in this sample may be carry-over from other donors' samples.

This chain connects TRBV5-5 to TRBJ1-5; D possibly corresponds to TRBD1 (5 bases). Trimming stripped 0 bases from V and 0 bases from J, with 13 bases between. This CDR3 has 17 residues. Germline V gene lookup returns CDR1 SGHKS and CDR2 YYEKEE (reference sequence). CDR3 nucleotides: TGTGCCAGCAGCTTGGTAGGAGGAGGGGATAGCAATCAGCCCCAGCATTTT. Amino acids: CASSLVGGGDSNQPQHF.

This chain uses TRBV2 with TRBJ2-6, with 9 bases matching TRBD2. From germline, CDR1 is SNHLY and CDR2 FYNNEI. This CDR3 is built from 18 residues. The trim removed 3 bases at V and 0 bases at J, leaving 6 bases unmatched. CDR3: CASSDLSSGTSGANVLTF. The CDR3 region has the DNA TGTGCCAGCAGTGACTTGTCTAGCGGGACCTCTGGGGCCAACGTCCTGACTTTC.

This chain links TRBV7-2 with TRBJ2-6, with 7 bases aligning to TRBD1. Per germline, CDR1 SGHTA and CDR2 FQGNSA. The CDR3 has 16 residues. With 5 bases clipped from V and 0 bases from J, the junction kept 4 bases outside the gene matches. The CDR3 spells CASSIQGISGANVLTF. Written as DNA, the CDR3 is TGTGCCAGCAGCATACAGGGGATCTCTGGGGCCAACGTCCTGACTTTC.

This clone was detected only once. V is TRBV27 and J is TRBJ1-2, with D possibly matching TRBD1 (6 bases). Germline V CDR1 and CDR2: MNHEY, SMNVEV (reference sequence). Trimming took 9 bases from V and 5 from J, leaving 19 bases between them. The CDR3 totals 14 residues. The CDR3 is CASWPAGAEYGYTF. In DNA form, the CDR3 reads TGTGCCAGTTGGCCAGCAGGGGCCGAATATGGCTACACCTTC.

The chain recombines TRBV28 with TRBJ1-2; possible D gene TRBD1, 5 bases. Germline CDR1 is MDHEN and CDR2 is SYDVKM. The V end was cut by 10 bases, the J end by 0 bases, with 9 bases between. This CDR3 comprises 12 residues. CDR3 in DNA: TGTGCCATAACGGACACTAACTATGGCTACACCTTC. Protein sequence: CAITDTNYGYTF.

The chain uses TRBV18 and TRBJ2-2; 8 bases match TRBD2. Germline V gene sequence: CDR1 KGHSH, CDR2 LQKENI. This CDR3 region has 16 residues. The junction had 9 bases not matched to a gene; V was cut back by 5 bases and J by 4 bases. The CDR3 bases are TGTGCCAGCTCAATGATTAGCGGGACCTTCACCGGGGAGCTGTTTTTT. It is translated as CASSMISGTFTGELFF.

This chain joins TRBV28 and TRBJ1-1; a possible D gene is TRBD1 (5 bases). The CDR3 is 16 residues long. V shed 2 bases and J shed 2 bases, with 15 bases lying between them. Germline CDR1 MDHEN, CDR2 SYDVKM. CDR3 sequence reads: CASSLIGAWRNTEAFF. Written as DNA, the CDR3 is TGTGCCAGCAGTTTAATTGGGGCCTGGAGAAACACTGAAGCTTTCTTT.

The chain links TRBV5-1 to TRBJ1-2; D ambiguous. The V gene lost 0 bases and the J gene lost 8 bases, with 20 bases spanning the gap. CDR1 is SGHRS and CDR2 is YFSETQ in the germline V gene. This CDR3 has 16 amino acids. The CDR3 here is CASSLGGPGETRGYTF. DNA for the CDR3: TGCGCCAGCAGCTTGGGTGGCCCCGGGGAGACGCGGGGCTACACCTTC.

The chain employs TRBV5-5 and TRBJ2-5; TRBD2 is a possible D gene (6 bases). The CDR3 is 12 amino acids. Germline CDR1 reads SGHKS; CDR2 reads YYEKEE (reference sequence). V was shortened by 4 bases and J by 4 bases, with 8 bases between the two germline ends. The CDR3: CASSPGGETQYF. DNA for the CDR3: TGTGCCAGCAGCCCCGGGGGAGAGACCCAGTACTTC.

The chain is built from TRBV15 and TRBJ1-4; D possibly corresponds to TRBD1 (5 bases). Germline CDR1 reads LNHNV; CDR2 reads YYDKDF (reference sequence). CDR3 length: 16 residues. V was clipped by 1 base and J by 8 bases, with 17 bases between them. CDR3 region: CATSRAPGRGEEKLFF. The CDR3 DNA reads TGTGCCACCAGCAGAGCCCCAGGAAGGGGCGAAGAAAAACTGTTTTTT.

V gene TRBV9 combines with J gene TRBJ2-1; a possible D gene is TRBD2 (6 bases). CDR1 and CDR2 from the germline V gene are SGDLS and YYNGEE. V lost 0 bases and J 0 bases, leaving 13 bases between the germline ends. The CDR3 runs 17 residues. The CDR3 DNA reads as TGTGCCAGCAGCGTAGATAGCGGAAGGAGCTCCTACAATGAGCAGTTCTTC. Translated: CASSVDSGRSSYNEQFF.

This chain joins TRBV2 and TRBJ2-2; 7 bases line up with TRBD2. The CDR3 contains 15 residues. Looked up from germline, CDR1 is SNHLY and CDR2 is FYNNEI. V shed 6 bases, J shed 3 bases, and the junction held 7 bases outside the gene matches. CDR3 sequence reads: CASRRGGPYTGELFF. CDR3 sequence (DNA): TGTGCCAGCAGGCGGGGAGGGCCTTACACCGGGGAGCTGTTTTTT.

The chain has TRBV19 and TRBJ1-4, with 11 nucleotides matching TRBD1. Germline loops: CDR1 LNHDA, CDR2 SQIVND (reference sequence). Germline trimming cut 7 bases from V and 7 bases from J; bases unmatched to any gene: 5. The length of the CDR3 is 14 residues. Here the CDR3 DNA reads TGTGCCAGTAAGGACAGGGGGCGGTTTGAAAAACTGTTTTTT. Translated: CASKDRGRFEKLFF.

The chain has TRBV5-8 and TRBJ2-3; D is ambiguous. CDR1 SGHTS and CDR2 YDEGEE come from the germline V gene. This CDR3 spans 13 amino acids. Trimming took off 5 bases at V and 0 bases at J, with 7 bases between the two ends. CDR3 amino acids: CASSILSTDTQYF. DNA of the CDR3: TGTGCCAGCAGTATTCTGAGCACAGATACGCAGTATTTT.

The chain joins TRBV4-1 to TRBJ1-5, with 8 bases matching TRBD1. The CDR3 loop spans 15 amino acids. CDR1 and CDR2 (germline): MGHRA, YSYEKL. Trimming took 4 bases from V and 3 from J; bases not matched to a gene: 5. CDR3 region: CASSRTTGVNQPQHF. In nucleotides, the CDR3 is TGCGCCAGCAGCCGGACGACAGGGGTCAATCAGCCCCAGCATTTT.

V gene TRBV18 combines with J gene TRBJ1-2; D not certain. The CDR3 runs to 15 residues. The V end lost 2 bases, the J end lost 4 bases, and 14 bases lay between the germline ends. Germline V gives CDR1 KGHSH, CDR2 LQKENI. DNA of the CDR3: TGTGCCAGCTCACCAGGACCGGGCTTCGGCTATGGCTACACCTTC. This encodes CASSPGPGFGYGYTF.

The count of this clone is one. The J gene is TRBJ1-2, the V gene TRBV7-3, with D maybe TRBD1 (6 bases). This CDR3 comprises 15 residues. Germline V CDR1 and CDR2: SGHTA, FQGTGA. V dropped 5 bases and J dropped 4 bases, with 17 bases sitting between them. The CDR3 loop reads CASSPTGSQGYGYTF. CDR3 sequence (DNA): TGTGCCAGCAGCCCAACAGGGAGTCAGGGCTATGGCTACACCTTC. Using reference TRBV7-3 and TRBJ1-2 for the parts outside the CDR3, the full variable domain is GAGVSQTPSNKVTEKGKYVELRCDPISGHTALYWYRQSLGQGPEFLIYFQGTGAADDSGLPNDRFFAVRPEGSVSTLKIQRTERGDSAVYLCASSPTGSQGYGYTFGSGTRLTVV.

Remarks on this clone: This same CDR3 is encoded by further DNA sequences in the sample. The J gene is TRBJ1-1, the V gene TRBV9; no clear D gene. V dropped 0 bases and J dropped 5 bases, with 11 bases sitting between them. This CDR3 spans 14 amino acids. Germline-derived CDR1 and CDR2 are SGDLS and YYNGEE. Here the CDR3 DNA reads TGTGCCAGCAGCGTAGGAAGGGTAGGGACTGAAGCTTTCTTT. Translation gives CASSVGRVGTEAFF.

V usage is TRBV5-8 and J usage is TRBJ1-3; TRBD1 aligns across 7 bases. Germline CDR1 and CDR2: SGHTS and YDEGEE. CDR3 length: 17 amino acids. The V and J ends lost 2 bases and 4 bases, in that order; junction bases with no gene match: 12. The CDR3 spells CASSLIGGTAVGNTIYF. CDR3 sequence (DNA): TGTGCCAGCAGCTTAATCGGAGGGACAGCAGTCGGAAACACCATATATTTT.

The sample holds one count of this clone. The gene calls are TRBV6-6 and TRBJ2-2, with D possibly called TRBD1 or TRBD2 (5 bases each). This CDR3 has 15 amino acids. CDR1 and CDR2 from the germline V gene are MNHNY and SVGAGI (reference sequence). Trimming left V 3 bases short and J 6 bases short, with 14 bases between. The CDR3 loop is CASSYPTLGAGELFF. The CDR3 nucleotides read TGTGCCAGCAGTTATCCCACACTGGGGGCCGGGGAGCTGTTTTTT.

This chain joins TRBV4-1 and TRBJ2-7; 12 bases fit TRBD2. CDR1 and CDR2 (germline): MGHRA, YSYEKL. J gave up 3 bases and V 2 bases, and 8 bases lay outside the gene matches. The CDR3 loop spans 17 amino acids. CDR3 DNA: TGCGCCAGCAGCCAACCGAGGACTAGCGGGGCTATCTACGAGCAGTACTTC. Translating gives CASSQPRTSGAIYEQYF.

The J gene is TRBJ2-1, the V gene TRBV11-2; possible D gene TRBD2, 5 bases. The CDR3 covers 13 residues. The V end lost 5 bases, the J end lost 6 bases, and 11 bases lay between the germline ends. The V gene's germline CDR1 is SGHAT and CDR2 FQNNGV. This CDR3 reads CASSTTEGNEQFF. CDR3 coding DNA: TGTGCCAGCAGCACCACCGAGGGCAATGAGCAGTTCTTC. Together with reference TRBV11-2 and TRBJ2-1, the CDR3 gives the full variable domain: EAGVAQSPRYKIIEKRQSVAFWCNPISGHATLYWYQQILGQGPKLLIQFQNNGVVDDSQLPKDRFSAERLKGVDSTLKIQPAKLEDSAVYLCASSTTEGNEQFFGPGTRLTVL.

The chain combines TRBV5-1 with TRBJ2-1; 9 positions match TRBD2. The trim removed 4 bases at V and 2 bases at J, leaving 7 bases unmatched. Germline V CDR1 and CDR2: SGHRS, YFSETQ. The CDR3 contains 16 residues. CDR3 bases: TGCGCCAGCAGCGGGGTAGCGGGAGAACCCTACAATGAGCAGTTCTTC. It is translated as CASSGVAGEPYNEQFF.

The V and J genes are TRBV28 and TRBJ2-1, with 10 bases that match TRBD1. Trimming cost V 3 bases and J 7 bases; bases outside gene matches: 3. Germline CDR1 is MDHEN and CDR2 is SYDVKM. This CDR3 is 14 amino acids long. DNA for the CDR3: TGTGCCAGCAGTTTGGGACAGGGGTGGAATGAGCAGTTCTTC. It yields the protein CASSLGQGWNEQFF.

The V call is TRBV6-1, the J call TRBJ2-5, with unresolved D. Germline assignment: CDR1 MNHNS and CDR2 SASEGT. CDR3 length: 14 amino acids. Deletions cut 0 bases from V and 4 bases from J, with 9 bases between. CDR3 residues: CASSEARMRETQYF. For the CDR3, the DNA is TGTGCCAGCAGTGAAGCCAGGATGAGAGAGACCCAGTACTTC.

The genes are TRBV29-1 and TRBJ2-1; weak D call: TRBD1 (5 bases). This CDR3 contains 14 residues. Trimming removed 8 bases from V and 5 bases from J, with 19 bases in between. CDR1 is SQVTM, CDR2 ANQGSEA, per germline. The CDR3 DNA reads as TGCAGCTCTCGTCCAGGGAACGGGCACAATGAGCAGTTCTTC. This sequence encodes CSSRPGNGHNEQFF.

The chain employs TRBV6-5 and TRBJ2-2; the match to TRBD1 covers 10 bases. In germline, CDR1 is MNHEY, CDR2 SVGAGI. This CDR3 is built from 15 residues. V lost 6 bases, J lost 3 bases, and 4 bases stayed unmatched. The CDR3 DNA reads as TGTGCCAGCAGGGGACAGGGGAGAGACACCGGGGAGCTGTTTTTT. This codes for CASRGQGRDTGELFF.